Here is one TCR beta chain with its context. The sample comes from a study of blood T cell repertoires in COVID-19. For the study at large: PBMCs, B-cell-depleted T cells, or T cells were the source of the cDNA or gDNA that made up the material.

TCRdb keeps only in-frame clones here, not all; method: immunoSEQ multiplex PCR. The table records fewer than 250,000 clones, around four fifths of them present only once. Sequencing was carried out using peripheral blood. This TCR was recovered from a woman in her 70s with acute or convalescent COVID-19.

This chain's CDR3 is CASRPDTWTNTEAFF. DNA for the CDR3: TGTGCCAGCAGGCCGGACACCTGGACGAACACTGAAGCTTTCTTT. The J gene is TRBJ1-1, the V gene TRBV6-5; D is perhaps TRBD1 (5 bases). V was pared by 6 bases and J by 1 base, with 15 bases between. Germline loops: CDR1 MNHEY, CDR2 SVGAGI. The length of the CDR3 is 15 residues.